The 19 T cell receptor beta chains presented below share a single source sample, sequenced in a study of shared clonotypes between healthy human individuals. Assay: immunoSEQ multiplex PCR; the TCRdb copy retains only in-frame clones and omits some. The data show 2,100,000 or so clones, approximately 96% seen once. Material for sequencing was naive CD4+ T cells sorted from blood. The subset: CD45RA+ positively selected. All receptors come from a man younger than 35 in good health.

The chain has TRBV7-9 and TRBJ2-5; D remains unclear. The J call may be incorrect, as the DNA end agrees better with TRBJ2-7. Germline assignment: CDR1 SEHNR and CDR2 FQNEAQ (reference sequence). This CDR3 is built from 13 residues. CDR3 in DNA: TGTGCCAGCAGCTTCGACGCTTCTTACGAGCAGTACTTC. It translates to CASSFDASYEQYF.

About this clone: This sample includes further DNA sequences coding for the same CDR3. The chain links TRBV5-4 to TRBJ2-1; 12 nucleotides line up with TRBD2. The germline V gene encodes CDR1 SGHNT and CDR2 YYREEE (reference sequence). The CDR3 spans 16 residues. V lost 0 bases to trimming and J lost 4 bases; unmatched junction nucleotides: 2. CDR3: CASSLGTSGAYNEQFF. In nucleotides, the CDR3 is TGTGCCAGCAGCTTGGGGACTAGCGGGGCGTACAATGAGCAGTTCTTC.

This clone was seen once. This chain uses TRBV29-1 with TRBJ2-1; either TRBD1 or TRBD2 may fit D (5 bases each). This CDR3 contains 14 residues. Per the germline V gene, CDR1 is SQVTM and CDR2 is ANQGSEA. Between the trimmed V and J ends, which lost 7 bases and 5 bases, there was a span of 18 bases. The CDR3 sequence is CSAYPGTVNNEQFF. The CDR3, as DNA: TGCAGCGCCTACCCCGGGACGGTTAACAATGAGCAGTTCTTC.

This clone occurred once. The gene calls are TRBV7-9 and TRBJ1-3, with D possibly being TRBD1 (6 bases). This CDR3 comprises 15 residues. Trimming stripped 2 bases from V and 2 bases from J, with 10 bases between. Germline V gene sequence: CDR1 SEHNR, CDR2 FQNEAQ (reference sequence). The chain's CDR3 is CASSLRGRTGNTIYF. In nucleotides, the CDR3 is TGTGCCAGCAGCTTACGGGGGCGTACTGGAAACACCATATATTTT.

The chain links TRBV19 to TRBJ1-2; the match to TRBD1 covers 8 bases. The germline V gene encodes CDR1 LNHDA and CDR2 SQIVND (reference sequence). V lost 10 bases, J lost 4 bases, and 8 bases stayed unmatched. The CDR3 totals 13 residues. The CDR3 nucleotides read TGTGCCACCTCGGACAGGGCCCGCTATGGCTACACCTTC. Translated, it gives CATSDRARYGYTF.

The rearrangement uses TRBV10-3 and TRBJ1-1, with 7 bases matching TRBD1. The CDR3 loop spans 14 amino acids. Trimming removed 5 bases from V and 5 bases from J; junction bases left unmatched: 8. Germline CDR1 ENHRY, CDR2 SYGVKD. The CDR3 protein is CAISPQGLETEAFF. The CDR3, as DNA: TGTGCCATCAGTCCACAGGGGCTGGAGACTGAAGCTTTCTTT.

The V call is TRBV5-1, the J call TRBJ2-5; 10 bases fit TRBD2. Trimming at V came to 7 bases and at J to 1 base, leaving 4 bases not matched to a gene. The germline V gene has CDR1 SGHRS and CDR2 YFSETQ. The CDR3 extends over 14 amino acids. CDR3 coding DNA: TGCGCCAGCGGAGCGGGGGGGACCCAAGAGACCCAGTACTTC. Residues: CASGAGGTQETQYF.

The V and J genes are TRBV9 and TRBJ2-2; the match to TRBD2 covers 12 bases. Trimming took 0 bases from V and 4 from J; bases not matched to a gene: 7. This CDR3 is built from 18 residues. CDR1 is SGDLS and CDR2 is YYNGEE in the germline V gene. CDR3 sequence (DNA): TGTGCCAGCAGCGTAGGACTAGCGGGAGCCCTCACCACCGGGGAGCTGTTTTTT. Translated: CASSVGLAGALTTGELFF.

Points on this clone: Other nucleotide sequences in the sample specify the same CDR3. The chain links TRBV7-9 to TRBJ1-1; possibly TRBD1 for D (5 bases). V was cut by 5 bases and J by 8 bases, with 12 bases left in between. The CDR3 is made up of 12 amino acids. CDR1 SEHNR and CDR2 FQNEAQ come from the germline V gene (reference sequence). The chain's CDR3 is CASSSRDGEAFF. The CDR3 coding sequence is TGTGCCAGCAGCAGCCGGGACGGGGAAGCTTTCTTT.

The genes are TRBV2 and TRBJ1-4, with D possibly being TRBD1 (5 bases). Trimming took 0 bases from V and 3 from J, leaving 5 bases between them. The CDR3 extends over 14 amino acids. Germline assignment: CDR1 SNHLY and CDR2 FYNNEI. The CDR3 here is CASSEARANEKLFF. CDR3 sequence (DNA): TGTGCCAGCAGTGAAGCCAGGGCTAATGAAAAACTGTTTTTT. Filled out from reference TRBV2 and TRBJ1-4, the complete variable domain reads EPEVTQTPSHQVTQMGQEVILRCVPISNHLYFYWYRQILGQKVEFLVSFYNNEISEKSEIFDDQFSVERPDGSNFTLKIRSTKLEDSAMYFCASSEARANEKLFFGSGTQLSVL.

The chain couples TRBV7-9 to TRBJ2-3; TRBD1 or TRBD2 may be the D gene (5 bases each). There are 16 residues in the CDR3. The germline V gene has CDR1 SEHNR and CDR2 FQNEAQ (reference sequence). The germline V and J ends were trimmed by 5 bases and 1 base, with 16 bases remaining between them. The CDR3 spells CASSPLGPGGTDTQYF. The CDR3 nucleotides are TGTGCCAGCAGCCCCCTGGGACCTGGTGGCACAGATACGCAGTATTTT.

V and J are TRBV6-4 and TRBJ1-6; tentatively, D is TRBD1 (5 bases). CDR3 length equals 14 residues. The V end lost 3 bases, the J end lost 5 bases, and 8 bases lay between the germline ends. Germline-derived CDR1 and CDR2 are MRHNA and SNTAGT. In DNA, the CDR3 is TGTGCCAGCAGTGAGGGGGTAAATAATTCACCCCTCCACTTT. Residues: CASSEGVNNSPLHF.

This rearrangement joins TRBV6-1 to TRBJ1-6; no definite D call. The ends were cut back, 1 base at V and 6 bases at J, with 10 bases in the middle. The CDR3 extends over 15 amino acids. Germline V gives CDR1 MNHNS, CDR2 SASEGT. CDR3: CASSEGGLGNSPLHF. In nucleotides, the CDR3 is TGTGCCAGCAGTGAAGGGGGTTTGGGTAATTCACCCCTCCACTTT.

The rearrangement links TRBV5-1 to TRBJ2-3; weak D call: TRBD2 (6 bases). Germline V gene data show CDR1 as SGHRS and CDR2 as YFSETQ. The CDR3 consists of 13 residues. Trimming shortened V by 7 bases and J by 1 base, and 10 bases separated the two germline ends. This CDR3 reads CASSEGGTDTQYF. In DNA, the CDR3 is TGCGCCAGCTCGGAGGGTGGCACAGATACGCAGTATTTT.

The rearrangement links TRBV7-6 to TRBJ2-3; 11 positions agree with TRBD2. CDR3 size: 16 residues. V shed 5 bases and J 0 bases; nucleotides not matched to a gene: 4. Germline-derived CDR1 and CDR2 are SGHVS and FNYEAQ. CDR3 in amino acids: CASSLIAGGSTDTQYF. The CDR3 DNA sequence: TGTGCCAGCAGCCTGATAGCGGGGGGGAGCACAGATACGCAGTATTTT.

This chain connects TRBV10-3 to TRBJ1-3; possibly TRBD1 for D (6 bases). The V gene's germline CDR1 is ENHRY and CDR2 SYGVKD. CDR3 size: 17 residues. Trimming took off 10 bases at V and 0 bases at J, with 22 bases between the two ends. For the CDR3, the DNA is TGTGCCACCTCCCAGAGATTAGGACAGACCTCTGGAAACACCATATATTTT. Protein sequence: CATSQRLGQTSGNTIYF.

The gene calls are TRBV5-1 and TRBJ2-3; D might be TRBD1 (5 bases). Looked up from germline, CDR1 is SGHRS and CDR2 is YFSETQ. The CDR3 contains 14 residues. Trimming stripped 5 bases from V and 10 bases from J, with 20 bases between. The CDR3 loop is CASSEAPQQGSQYF. The CDR3, as DNA: TGCGCCAGCAGTGAGGCCCCCCAGCAGGGATCGCAGTATTTT.

Concerning this clone itself: Other DNA sequences within the sample encode an identical CDR3. This rearrangement joins TRBV7-2 to TRBJ2-7; the D is unclear. Germline-derived CDR1 and CDR2 are SGHTA and FQGNSA. V lost 1 base, J lost 1 base, and 8 bases lay in between. This CDR3 is built from 14 residues. In DNA, the CDR3 is TGTGCCAGCAGCTTAGGCAGGCAATCCTACGAGCAGTACTTC. Its protein is CASSLGRQSYEQYF. The full variable domain, in which reference TRBV7-2 and TRBJ2-7 provide the parts outside the CDR3, is GAGVSQSPSNKVTEKGKDVELRCDPISGHTALYWYRQSLGQGLEFLIYFQGNSAPDKSGLPSDRFSAERTGGSVSTLTIQRTQQEDSAVYLCASSLGRQSYEQYFGPGTRLTVT.

The chain joins TRBV11-3 to TRBJ2-5; D not resolved. CDR3 length equals 13 residues. CDR1 is SGHNT and CDR2 is YENEEA in the germline V gene. V gave up 0 bases and J gave up 4 bases, with 6 bases separating them. For the CDR3, the DNA is TGTGCCAGCAGCTTAGACGGGCGAGAGACCCAGTACTTC. Amino acids: CASSLDGRETQYF.